This entry features one T cell receptor (beta chain) sequence. The antigen this receptor binds is unknown. Qualities for individual bases were not recorded, and no much larger clone is one base off. The TCR beta CDR3 regions were amplified from the RNA transcripts. A first-round RT-PCR of the TCR CDR3 used the HTBI primer set with the Qiagen OneStep RT-PCR kit. The libraries were constructed in a second round of multiplex PCR and then size-selected and purified. Libraries were sequenced paired-end with 100 bp reads on an Illumina HiSeq2000. Concerning the study's data processing: Raw data were processed with SOAPnuke, discarding reads with adapters, uncalled bases, mean Phred below 15, or no exact constant-primer or identifier match. COPE v1.2.5 was used to merge high-quality paired reads, and clonotypes were defined as unique nucleotide sequences. Clonotypes were aligned to IMGT TRBV, TRBD and TRBJ reference segments using MiTCR v1.1. The analysis included only V-J combinations with a frequency above 0.0001, which together covered around 99% of the repertoires. The TCS score was defined as the ratio of F50 (clonal expansion) to E x V (chaos), calculated using BLOSUM62-based TCRdist between CDR3 peptides within each V-J. Welch's t-statistics and random forest reduced 514 V-J features to 13, which were used in a naive Bayes classifier (R e1071). In-frame beta chains were kept once TCRdb had trimmed the public reads at Q25 with fastp and called clones with MiXCR. Each entry merges the rows of one CDR3 protein and shows their most common DNA and genes. TCRdb, not the authors, supplied the V and J calls. Across this sample there are about 640,000 distinct CDR3 sequences, with more than 12% seen only once. Roughly an eighth of the sample rests with the top ten.

This specimen belongs to a study of T cells in Graves' hyperthyroidism and ophthalmopathy (dated 2019 in TCRdb). Concerning the study at large: Peripheral blood was sampled at the time of initial diagnosis, prior to any treatment. To identify TCR V-J signatures that set the groups apart, the researchers used a discovery cohort of roughly 100 patients, made up of around 40 with Graves' ophthalmopathy and 57 with stable Graves' hyperthyroidism. Whether ophthalmopathy could be predicted prospectively was tested in an independent validation cohort made up of 18 to 20 hyperthyroidism patients plus 17 patients who later progressed to ophthalmopathy. The 100 or so discovery patients were divided at random into training and test sets in a 7:3 ratio. In addition, the study compared T-cell repertoires in thyroid tissue and in blood from about 6 Graves' hyperthyroidism patients. After sampling, hyperthyroidism patients received methimazole starting at 30 mg daily, and ophthalmopathy patients received high-dose intravenous methylprednisolone. TCR Vbeta CDR3 sequencing of 130 to 150 peripheral blood samples (43 ophthalmopathy, 75 hyperthyroidism and roughly 17 progressor patients) is reported in the paper. Overall study results and their limits: During validation, the model predicted progression to ophthalmopathy a median of around six months ahead of onset, with more than 60% sensitivity and roughly 72% specificity. Most expanded thyroid clonotypes (frequency above 0.001) were also detected in blood, a finding suggesting that blood repertoires may reflect thyroid immune responses. A 13 V-J signature model separated ophthalmopathy from stable hyperthyroidism, with around 90% sensitivity and 81% to 82% specificity in cross-validation and 80%/75% in testing. Sample size was not statistically predetermined, and investigators were not blinded to group allocation.

Ophthalmopathy patients had moderately to severely active disease, with a Clinical Activity Score of 3 or more, a NOSPECS grade of 4 or more, and a disease duration of less than 3 months. The study excluded patients with uncontrolled infections, other autoimmune diseases, pregnancy or lactation. Diagnoses relied on clinical symptoms, serum thyroxine and TRAb, thyroid ultrasound and orbital computed tomography. PBMCs were separated from 10 ml of fresh peripheral blood using Ficoll-Paque density gradient centrifugation. Trizol reagent was used to extract total RNA, and RNA quality was then checked on an Agilent 2100 Bioanalyzer. V is trimmed back by 2 bases and J by 4 bases, and the junction contains 13 bases that no gene match accounts for. The CDR3 contains 16 residues, cysteine and phenylalanine counted. Of the read, only the CDR3 DNA is kept; its 48 bases are in frame from base 1. CDR1 DFQATT and CDR2 SNEGSKA were looked up in the germline V gene (reference sequence).

The origin of this receptor is a woman in her fifties or sixties with Graves' ophthalmopathy. Recombination connected TRBV20-1 to TRBJ2-5; 7 bases in between match TRBD2. The sequenced sample was blood. The DNA sequence reads TGCAGTGCTAGACCCTCAGCGGGATTTGGATCAGAGACCCAGTACTTC. The resulting protein is CSARPSAGFGSETQYF.